The sequence of this TCR beta chain was determined in a study of cytomegalovirus exposure and HLA in healthy donors. The CDR3 runs to 15 residues. The ends lost 5 bases at V and 5 bases at J; junction bases unmatched: 9. CDR1 is MNHEY and CDR2 is SMNVEV in the germline V gene (reference sequence). Amplification used 60 Vbeta primers and 13 Jbeta primers. Method: immunoSEQ multiplex PCR; TCRdb's copy keeps in-frame clones and lacks some. The sample records about 180,000 clones, roughly 75% being singletons. A note on this clone: The antigen remains undetermined.

Study findings and constraints: Later analysis reportedly placed an Asian-associated ancestry cluster below the roughly 630-donor mean in N-insertions. Analysis was carried out at a later point, and it linked a missense DCLRE1C variant to TCR beta V- and J-gene trimming. Most TCR beta V segments were productive about 90% or about 30% of the time in an earlier analysis.

This rearrangement joins TRBV27 to TRBJ1-3, with 7 bases that match TRBD1. The TCR comes from a woman aged 25-40 years in good health and CMV-seronegative. Specimen: PBMCs. CDR3 loop: CASSRQGSLRNTIYF. CDR3 in DNA: TGTGCCAGCAGTCGACAGGGTTCTCTTCGAAACACCATATATTTT.